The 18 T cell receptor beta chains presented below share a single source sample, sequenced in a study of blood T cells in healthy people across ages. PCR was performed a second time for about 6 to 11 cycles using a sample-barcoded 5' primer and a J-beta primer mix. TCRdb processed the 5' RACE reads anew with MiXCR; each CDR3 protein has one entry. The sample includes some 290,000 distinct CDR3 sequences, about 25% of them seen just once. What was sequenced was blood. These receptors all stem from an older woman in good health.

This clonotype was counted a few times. The CDR3 region has the DNA TGTGCCAGTAGCAGATATGCACCGGGACAGGGGTCTAGTCAGCCCCAGCATTTT. This sequence encodes CASSRYAPGQGSSQPQHF. The chain recombines TRBV19 with TRBJ1-5; 10 nucleotides match TRBD1. Trimming removed 6 bases from V and 6 bases from J; junction bases left unmatched: 17. Germline CDR1 LNHDA, CDR2 SQIVND (reference sequence). CDR3 length: 18 amino acids.

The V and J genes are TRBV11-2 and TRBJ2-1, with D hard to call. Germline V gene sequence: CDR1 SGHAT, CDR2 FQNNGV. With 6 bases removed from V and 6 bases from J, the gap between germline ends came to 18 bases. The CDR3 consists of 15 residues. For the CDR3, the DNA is TGTGCCAGCAGAACCGCCGCGACAAGTATCAATGAGCAGTTCTTC. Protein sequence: CASRTAATSINEQFF.

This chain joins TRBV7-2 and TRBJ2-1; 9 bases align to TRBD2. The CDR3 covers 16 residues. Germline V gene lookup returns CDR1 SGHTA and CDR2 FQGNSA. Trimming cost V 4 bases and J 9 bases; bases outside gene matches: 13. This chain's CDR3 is CASSSPAGGRALEQFF. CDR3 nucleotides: TGTGCCAGCAGCTCCCCCGCTGGCGGGAGGGCCCTTGAGCAGTTCTTC.

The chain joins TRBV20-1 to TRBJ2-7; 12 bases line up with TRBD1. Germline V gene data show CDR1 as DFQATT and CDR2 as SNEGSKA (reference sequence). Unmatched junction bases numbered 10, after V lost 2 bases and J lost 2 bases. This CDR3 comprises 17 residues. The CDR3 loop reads CSARTGTGGARPYEQYF. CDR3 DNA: TGCAGTGCTAGAACCGGGACAGGGGGCGCTAGGCCCTACGAGCAGTACTTC.

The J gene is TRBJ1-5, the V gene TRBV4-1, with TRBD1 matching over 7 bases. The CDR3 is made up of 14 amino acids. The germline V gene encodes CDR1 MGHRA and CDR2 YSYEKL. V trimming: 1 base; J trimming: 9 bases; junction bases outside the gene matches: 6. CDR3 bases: TGCGCCAGCAGCCAAGGACAGGGAATGCTGCCCCAGCATTTT. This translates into CASSQGQGMLPQHF.

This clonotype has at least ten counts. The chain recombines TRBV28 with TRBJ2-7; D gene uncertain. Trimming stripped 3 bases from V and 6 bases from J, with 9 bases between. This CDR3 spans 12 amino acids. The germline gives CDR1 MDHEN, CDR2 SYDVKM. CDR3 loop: CASSLGEGEQYF. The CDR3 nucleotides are TGTGCCAGCAGTTTGGGCGAAGGCGAGCAGTACTTC.

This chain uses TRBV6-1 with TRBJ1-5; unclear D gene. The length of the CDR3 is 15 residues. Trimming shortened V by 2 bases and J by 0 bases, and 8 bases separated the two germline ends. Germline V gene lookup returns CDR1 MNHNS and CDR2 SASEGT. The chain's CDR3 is CASSESVLSNQPQHF. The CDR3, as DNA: TGTGCCAGCAGTGAATCAGTCCTTAGCAATCAGCCCCAGCATTTT.

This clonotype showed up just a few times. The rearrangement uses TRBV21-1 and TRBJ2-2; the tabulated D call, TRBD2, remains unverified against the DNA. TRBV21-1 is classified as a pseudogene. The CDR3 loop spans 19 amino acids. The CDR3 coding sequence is TGTGCCAGCAGCAAAGCCGACCGAGGAGGGGCTTGGAACACCGGGGAGCTGTTTTTT. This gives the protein CASSKADRGGAWNTGELFF.

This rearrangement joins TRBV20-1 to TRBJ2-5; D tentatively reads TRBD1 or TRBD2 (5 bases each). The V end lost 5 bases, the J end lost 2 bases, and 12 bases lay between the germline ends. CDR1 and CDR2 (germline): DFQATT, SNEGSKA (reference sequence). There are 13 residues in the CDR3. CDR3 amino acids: CSAGGGIQETQYF. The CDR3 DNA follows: TGCAGTGCTGGTGGGGGTATTCAAGAGACCCAGTACTTC.

The DNA of the CDR3 is TGTGCCAGCAGTGAACGGTCAGGGGGCACAGATACGCAGTATTTT. Its protein product is CASSERSGGTDTQYF. The rearrangement links TRBV6-1 to TRBJ2-3; D perhaps matches TRBD1 (6 bases). This CDR3 spans 15 amino acids. Germline lookup yields CDR1 MNHNS and CDR2 SASEGT. V shed 2 bases and J shed 1 base, with 10 bases lying between them.

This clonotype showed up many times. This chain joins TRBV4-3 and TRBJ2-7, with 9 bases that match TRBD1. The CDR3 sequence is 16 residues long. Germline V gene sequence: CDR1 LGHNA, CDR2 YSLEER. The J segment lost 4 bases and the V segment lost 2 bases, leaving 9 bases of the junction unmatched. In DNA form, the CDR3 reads TGCGCCAGCAGCCAAATCACCGGGACAGGGTTTTACGAGCAGTACTTC. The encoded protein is CASSQITGTGFYEQYF.

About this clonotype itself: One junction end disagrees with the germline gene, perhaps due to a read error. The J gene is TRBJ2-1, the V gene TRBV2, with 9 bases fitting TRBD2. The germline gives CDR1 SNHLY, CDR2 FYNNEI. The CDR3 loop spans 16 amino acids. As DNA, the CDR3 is TGTACCAGCAGTGAAAGGGGGACTAGCTCTTACAATGAGCAGTTCTTC. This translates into CTSSERGTSSYNEQFF.

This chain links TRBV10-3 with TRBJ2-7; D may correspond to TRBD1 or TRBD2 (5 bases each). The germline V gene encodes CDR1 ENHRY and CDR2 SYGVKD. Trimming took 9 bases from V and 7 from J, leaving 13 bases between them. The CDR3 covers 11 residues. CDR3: CAIGTFGEQYF. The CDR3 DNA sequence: TGTGCCATTGGGACGTTCGGGGAGCAGTACTTC.

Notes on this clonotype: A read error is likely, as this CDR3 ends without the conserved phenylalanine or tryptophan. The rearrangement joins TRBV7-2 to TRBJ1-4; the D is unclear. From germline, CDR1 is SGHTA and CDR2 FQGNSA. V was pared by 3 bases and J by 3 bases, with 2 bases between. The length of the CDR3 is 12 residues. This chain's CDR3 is CASSFPNEKLFI. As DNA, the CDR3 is TGTGCCAGCAGCTTTCCTAATGAAAAACTGTTTATT.

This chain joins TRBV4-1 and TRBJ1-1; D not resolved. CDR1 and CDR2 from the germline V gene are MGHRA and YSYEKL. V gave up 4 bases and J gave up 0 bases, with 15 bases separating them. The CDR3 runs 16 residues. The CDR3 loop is CASSPLDRVLNTEAFF. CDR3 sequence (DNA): TGCGCCAGCAGCCCGCTCGACCGGGTCTTGAACACTGAAGCTTTCTTT.

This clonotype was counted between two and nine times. As DNA, the CDR3 is TGTGCCACTTTAAGGACAGGGGGTGAGGAAAAACTGTTTTTT. It translates to CATLRTGGEEKLFF. The chain has TRBV28 and TRBJ1-4; 10 bases are shared with TRBD1. The CDR3 totals 14 residues. V shed 10 bases, J shed 8 bases, and the junction held 10 bases outside the gene matches. Germline CDR1 MDHEN, CDR2 SYDVKM. The full variable domain, with the rest looked up from reference TRBV28 and TRBJ1-4, is DVKVTQSSRYLVKRTGEKVFLECVQDMDHENMFWYRQDPGLGLRLIYFSYDVKMKEKGDIPEGYSVSREKKERFSLILESASTNQTSMYLCATLRTGGEEKLFFGSGTQLSVL.

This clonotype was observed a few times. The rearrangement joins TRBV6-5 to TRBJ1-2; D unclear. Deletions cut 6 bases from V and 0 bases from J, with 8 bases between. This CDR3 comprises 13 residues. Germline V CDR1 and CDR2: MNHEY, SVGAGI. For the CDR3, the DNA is TGTGCCAGCAGCCGCAGTTCTAACTATGGCTACACCTTC. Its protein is CASSRSSNYGYTF.

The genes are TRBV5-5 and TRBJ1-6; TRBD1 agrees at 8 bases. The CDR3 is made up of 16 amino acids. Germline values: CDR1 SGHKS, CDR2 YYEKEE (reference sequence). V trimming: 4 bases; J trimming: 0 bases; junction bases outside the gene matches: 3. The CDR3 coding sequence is TGTGCCAGCAGCCGTGGACAGGGCTCCTATAATTCACCCCTCCACTTT. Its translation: CASSRGQGSYNSPLHF.